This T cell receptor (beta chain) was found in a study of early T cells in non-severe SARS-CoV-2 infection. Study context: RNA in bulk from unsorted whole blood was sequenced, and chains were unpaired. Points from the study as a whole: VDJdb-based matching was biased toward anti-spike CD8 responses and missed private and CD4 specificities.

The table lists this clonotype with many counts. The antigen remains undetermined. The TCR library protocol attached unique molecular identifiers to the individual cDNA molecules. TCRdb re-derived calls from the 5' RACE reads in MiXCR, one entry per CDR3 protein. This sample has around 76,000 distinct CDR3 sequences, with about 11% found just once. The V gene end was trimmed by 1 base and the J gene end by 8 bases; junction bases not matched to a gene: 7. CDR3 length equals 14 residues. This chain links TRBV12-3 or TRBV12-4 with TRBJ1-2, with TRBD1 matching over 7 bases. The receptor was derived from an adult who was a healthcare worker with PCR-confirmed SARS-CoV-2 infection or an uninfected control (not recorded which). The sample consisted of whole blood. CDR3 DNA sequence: TGTGCCAGCAGTTTAGGACAGGGCGGGCGAGGCTACACCTTC. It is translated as CASSLGQGGRGYTF.